A selection of T cell receptor beta chains follows, all from one sample in a study of blood T cell repertoires in COVID-19. The data were produced by immunoSEQ multiplex PCR, yet TCRdb's version contains in-frame clones alone and is incomplete. The table includes 80,000 to 100,000 clones, about 88% detected once. Sequencing input: peripheral blood. The source is a woman of 80 years or more with acute or convalescent COVID-19. Each CDR3 is given with its conserved first and last residue. A D gene is named only where the DNA matches it firmly. Some rows have no size entry. The others give once, few or many, or a class for an expanded clone.

clone size: -
V gene: TRBV3-1/TRBV3-2
J gene: TRBJ1-5
D gene: TRBD1
CDR3 protein: CASSHGTGNQPQHF
CDR3 DNA: TGTGCCAGCAGCCACGGGACAGGGAATCAGCCCCAGCATTTT

clone size: -
V gene: TRBV15
J gene: TRBJ1-1
D gene: -
CDR3 protein: CATSRTGKNTEAFF
CDR3 DNA: TGTGCCACCAGCAGGACGGGGAAGAACACTGAAGCTTTCTTT

clone size: -
V gene: TRBV28
J gene: TRBJ2-1
D gene: -
CDR3 protein: CASSLPVGHGFNEQFF
CDR3 DNA: TGTGCCAGCAGTCTTCCTGTGGGACATGGATTCAATGAGCAGTTCTTC

clone size: -
V gene: TRBV2
J gene: TRBJ2-2
D gene: -
CDR3 protein: CASTLNTGELFF
CDR3 DNA: TGTGCCAGCACTTTGAACACCGGGGAGCTGTTTTTT

clone size: -
V gene: TRBV29-1
J gene: TRBJ2-5
D gene: -
CDR3 protein: CSGGGETQYF
CDR3 DNA: TGCAGCGGCGGAGGAGAGACCCAGTACTTC

clone size: -
V gene: TRBV19
J gene: TRBJ2-2
D gene: -
CDR3 protein: CASSSDRSTGELFF
CDR3 DNA: TGTGCCAGTAGTAGCGACAGGTCCACCGGGGAGCTGTTTTTT

clone size: -
V gene: TRBV10-3
J gene: TRBJ2-1
D gene: TRBD2
CDR3 protein: CAISPGTSGGAGEQFF
CDR3 DNA: TGTGCCATCAGTCCCGGGACTAGCGGGGGGGCGGGTGAGCAGTTCTTC

clone size: -
V gene: TRBV3-1/TRBV3-2
J gene: TRBJ1-6
D gene: -
CDR3 protein: CASSQVTGDSPLHF
CDR3 DNA: TGTGCCAGCAGCCAAGTTACAGGTGACTCACCCCTCCACTTT

clone size: once
V gene: TRBV19
J gene: TRBJ1-6
D gene: TRBD1
CDR3 protein: CASSLGTGINSPLHF
CDR3 DNA: TGTGCCAGTAGCCTGGGGACAGGGATCAACTCACCCCTCCACTTT

clone size: -
V gene: TRBV19
J gene: TRBJ2-7
D gene: -
CDR3 protein: CASSIDGGAYEQYF
CDR3 DNA: TGTGCCAGTAGTATAGACGGCGGGGCCTACGAGCAGTACTTC

clone size: -
V gene: TRBV5-1
J gene: TRBJ1-5
D gene: -
CDR3 protein: CASSLHDPTGPQHF
CDR3 DNA: TGCGCCAGCAGCTTGCACGATCCGACGGGGCCCCAGCATTTT

clone size: few
V gene: TRBV7-2
J gene: TRBJ1-1
D gene: -
CDR3 protein: CASSLRDKNTEAFF
CDR3 DNA: TGTGCCAGCAGCTTAAGGGACAAGAACACTGAAGCTTTCTTT

clone size: -
V gene: TRBV6-5
J gene: TRBJ1-2
D gene: -
CDR3 protein: CASSYSSAGWGYTF
CDR3 DNA: TGTGCCAGCAGTTACTCGTCTGCGGGGTGGGGCTACACCTTC

clone size: -
V gene: TRBV30
J gene: TRBJ2-3
D gene: TRBD2
CDR3 protein: CAWSLAGGVTDTQYF
CDR3 DNA: TGTGCCTGGAGTCTAGCGGGGGGGGTTACAGATACGCAGTATTTT

clone size: -
V gene: TRBV4-1
J gene: TRBJ2-2
D gene: TRBD1
CDR3 protein: CASSQDRGTGVLGGTGELFF
CDR3 DNA: TGCGCCAGCAGCCAAGATCGAGGGACAGGGGTCCTAGGGGGGACCGGGGAGCTGTTTTTT

clone size: once
V gene: TRBV5-1
J gene: TRBJ2-7
D gene: -
CDR3 protein: CASSLERPYEQYF
CDR3 DNA: TGCGCCAGCAGCTTGGAGCGGCCCTACGAGCAGTACTTC

clone size: once
V gene: TRBV6-2/TRBV6-3
J gene: TRBJ2-7
D gene: -
CDR3 protein: CASTPNRLGAYEQYF
CDR3 DNA: TGTGCCAGCACCCCTAATCGATTAGGGGCCTACGAGCAGTACTTC

clone size: -
V gene: TRBV7-8
J gene: TRBJ1-2
D gene: TRBD1
CDR3 protein: CASSLEGTGGVYGYTF
CDR3 DNA: TGTGCCAGCAGCTTAGAGGGGACAGGGGGCGTCTATGGCTACACCTTC

clone size: -
V gene: TRBV27
J gene: TRBJ1-2
D gene: TRBD1
CDR3 protein: CASSLDRGGDGYTF
CDR3 DNA: TGTGCCAGCAGTCTGGACAGGGGAGGCGATGGCTACACCTTC

clone size: -
V gene: TRBV20-1
J gene: TRBJ1-4
D gene: TRBD1
CDR3 protein: CSASLGTGGEKLFF
CDR3 DNA: TGCAGTGCTAGTCTTGGGACAGGGGGAGAAAAACTGTTTTTT

clone size: -
V gene: TRBV21-1
J gene: TRBJ2-7
D gene: -
CDR3 protein: CASSKEGEGGDRIAVYEQYF
CDR3 DNA: TGTGCCAGCAGCAAAGAAGGGGAAGGTGGGGACAGGATAGCTGTCTACGAGCAGTACTTC

clone size: -
V gene: TRBV6-5
J gene: TRBJ2-2
D gene: TRBD2
CDR3 protein: CASSRAGGRTGELFF
CDR3 DNA: TGTGCCAGCAGCCGGGCGGGGGGGCGCACCGGGGAGCTGTTTTTT

clone size: -
V gene: TRBV7-7
J gene: TRBJ1-5
D gene: TRBD1
CDR3 protein: CASSLAGTDSNQPQHF
CDR3 DNA: TGTGCTAGCAGCTTAGCAGGGACAGATAGCAATCAGCCCCAGCATTTT

clone size: -
V gene: TRBV5-1
J gene: TRBJ1-1
D gene: TRBD1
CDR3 protein: CASSLVQGAGSTEAFF
CDR3 DNA: TGCGCCAGCAGCTTAGTACAGGGGGCCGGGAGCACTGAAGCTTTCTTT

clone size: -
V gene: TRBV12-3/TRBV12-4
J gene: TRBJ1-5
D gene: -
CDR3 protein: CASSFPGNQPQHF
CDR3 DNA: TGTGCCAGCAGTTTCCCAGGCAATCAGCCCCAGCATTTT

clone size: -
V gene: TRBV3-1/TRBV3-2
J gene: TRBJ2-2
D gene: TRBD1
CDR3 protein: CASSPFMTGGNGELFF
CDR3 DNA: TGTGCCAGCAGCCCATTTATGACAGGGGGGAACGGGGAGCTGTTTTTT

clone size: -
V gene: TRBV29-1
J gene: TRBJ2-3
D gene: TRBD2
CDR3 protein: CSVSGLATDTQYF
CDR3 DNA: TGCAGCGTCTCGGGACTAGCGACAGATACGCAGTATTTT

clone size: once
V gene: TRBV6-1
J gene: TRBJ1-1
D gene: -
CDR3 protein: CASSEPGRDTEAFF
CDR3 DNA: TGTGCCAGCAGTGAGCCAGGGAGGGACACTGAAGCTTTCTTT

clone size: -
V gene: TRBV9
J gene: TRBJ2-2
D gene: TRBD2
CDR3 protein: CASSVNSGGTVELFF
CDR3 DNA: TGTGCCAGCAGCGTAAACTCGGGGGGGACCGTGGAGCTGTTTTTT

clone size: -
V gene: TRBV10-2
J gene: TRBJ2-7
D gene: -
CDR3 protein: CASSEMFGAGEDYEQYF
CDR3 DNA: TGCGCCAGCAGTGAGATGTTTGGGGCAGGGGAAGATTACGAGCAGTACTTC

clone size: -
V gene: TRBV11-2
J gene: TRBJ2-3
D gene: -
CDR3 protein: CASSGGTVETDTQYF
CDR3 DNA: TGTGCCAGCTCAGGCGGGACGGTGGAGACAGATACGCAGTATTTT

clone size: -
V gene: TRBV6-5
J gene: TRBJ1-3
D gene: -
CDR3 protein: CASSSGQTSGNTIYF
CDR3 DNA: TGTGCCAGCAGCTCCGGACAGACCTCTGGAAACACCATATATTTT

clone size: -
V gene: TRBV28
J gene: TRBJ2-3
D gene: TRBD2
CDR3 protein: CASSSPGLAGASTDTQYF
CDR3 DNA: TGTGCCAGCAGTTCCCCGGGACTAGCGGGGGCGAGCACAGATACGCAGTATTTT

clone size: -
V gene: TRBV12-5
J gene: TRBJ1-5
D gene: TRBD1
CDR3 protein: CATSTGDSNQPQHF
CDR3 DNA: TGTGCTACATCGACAGGGGATAGCAATCAGCCCCAGCATTTT

clone size: -
V gene: TRBV6-5
J gene: TRBJ2-5
D gene: TRBD2
CDR3 protein: CASRERGLLETQYF
CDR3 DNA: TGTGCCAGCAGAGAGCGGGGATTGCTAGAGACCCAGTACTTC

clone size: -
V gene: TRBV6-6
J gene: TRBJ2-1
D gene: TRBD1
CDR3 protein: CASSQQGGAYNEQFF
CDR3 DNA: TGTGCCAGCAGTCAACAGGGGGGAGCCTACAATGAGCAGTTCTTC

clone size: -
V gene: TRBV6-5
J gene: TRBJ1-2
D gene: TRBD1
CDR3 protein: CASTKGQGSNYGYTF
CDR3 DNA: TGTGCCAGCACCAAAGGACAGGGGTCTAACTATGGCTACACCTTC

clone size: once
V gene: TRBV28
J gene: TRBJ1-5
D gene: TRBD1
CDR3 protein: CASSPSIIWTGGQPQHF
CDR3 DNA: TGTGCCAGCAGCCCCTCCATAATCTGGACAGGGGGCCAGCCCCAGCATTTT

clone size: -
V gene: TRBV10-3
J gene: TRBJ1-1
D gene: TRBD1
CDR3 protein: CAIRRDRDTEAFF
CDR3 DNA: TGTGCCATAAGAAGGGACAGGGACACTGAAGCTTTCTTT

clone size: -
V gene: TRBV7-9
J gene: TRBJ1-1
D gene: -
CDR3 protein: CASSWDKNTEAFF
CDR3 DNA: TGTGCCAGCAGCTGGGACAAGAACACTGAAGCTTTCTTT

clone size: few
V gene: TRBV3-1/TRBV3-2
J gene: TRBJ2-3
D gene: -
CDR3 protein: CASSQAGAGLPTQYF
CDR3 DNA: TGTGCCAGCAGCCAAGCGGGAGCAGGGCTCCCTACGCAGTATTTT